Below, one T cell receptor beta chain is given with its context. Antigen specificity is unknown. The data are from a study of beta chain features in type 1 diabetes. Notes on the study in general: The naive, central memory and Treg TCRB repertoires showed an apparent similarity that was greater among patients than among healthy donors.

The study reverse transcribed the entire isolated RNA, so it sequenced expressed TCRB transcripts. Clones were sequenced by immunoSEQ multiplex PCR, and TCRdb holds only the in-frame ones, with some missing. The table includes around 300,000 clones, approximately 9.9% detected once. The V segment lost 0 bases and the J segment 2 bases; nucleotides outside the gene matches: 2. This CDR3 is built from 15 residues. Germline CDR1 and CDR2: SGHRS and YFSETQ. The receptor comes from a woman between 25 and 40 years old in good health. The chain carries TRBV5-1 and TRBJ2-1, with 7 bases identical to TRBD1. The sample comprised naive CD4+ T cells from blood. The CDR3 spells CASSLDRGPYNEQFF. As DNA, the CDR3 is TGCGCCAGCAGCTTGGACAGGGGCCCCTACAATGAGCAGTTCTTC.